Detailed here is one T cell receptor beta chain. Its antigen is not known. The source of the sample is a study of shared clonotypes between healthy human individuals. Study-wide context: Each donor's CD4 naive and CD4 memory cells filled three plates apiece, CD8 naive two, and CD8 memory one.

General study points: Clonotypes shared by all four sorted-subset donors had higher generation probabilities than non-shared clonotypes. Although depth was large, rarefaction showed that sequencing of the sorted subsets was incomplete. Naive subsets generally had larger estimated richness than memory subsets.

The germline V gene has CDR1 LNHDA and CDR2 SQIVND (reference sequence). J was trimmed by 4 bases and V by 10 bases; bases with no gene match: 9. The CDR3 covers 16 residues. Here immunoSEQ multiplex PCR was the method, and the copy in TCRdb shows in-frame clones only, minus some. The sample includes about 1.5 million clones, nearly 99% of them seen just once. The TCR was taken from a man aged 25 to 45 in good health. The sample taken for sequencing was naive CD4+ T cells sorted from blood. Subset in this sample: CD45RA+ positively selected. The rearrangement uses TRBV19 and TRBJ2-2; 13 nucleotides match TRBD2. As DNA, the CDR3 is TGTGCCACTAGGACTAGCGGGAGCGGCGGCACCGGGGAGCTGTTTTTT. It specifies CATRTSGSGGTGELFF.